This T cell receptor (beta chain) was documented in a study of PD-L1 blockade in urothelial cancer. Study-level information: Blood drawn 3 weeks (second dose) and 6 weeks after treatment start was analyzed. Points from the study as a whole: Pretreatment clonality of the blood TCR repertoire below the median was predictive of superior survival.

As concerns this clone: Its antigen remains unknown.

Profiled with immunoSEQ multiplex PCR; TCRdb holds only in-frame clones, not every one. The sample carries tens of thousands of clones, around four fifths recorded once. Germline V gene sequence: CDR1 LNHNV, CDR2 YYDKDF (reference sequence). The CDR3 is 17 residues long. Trimming removed 2 bases from V and 8 bases from J, with 21 bases in between. The sample was PBMCs, taken around atezolizumab (anti-PD-L1) treatment. The V and J genes are TRBV15 and TRBJ1-4; tentative D call: TRBD1 (6 bases). This receptor was obtained from a man between 65 and 85 years old with urothelial cancer. The CDR3 loop is CATSRQQILQGGEKLFF. In DNA form, the CDR3 reads TGTGCCACCAGCAGACAGCAAATACTACAGGGAGGGGAAAAACTGTTTTTT.